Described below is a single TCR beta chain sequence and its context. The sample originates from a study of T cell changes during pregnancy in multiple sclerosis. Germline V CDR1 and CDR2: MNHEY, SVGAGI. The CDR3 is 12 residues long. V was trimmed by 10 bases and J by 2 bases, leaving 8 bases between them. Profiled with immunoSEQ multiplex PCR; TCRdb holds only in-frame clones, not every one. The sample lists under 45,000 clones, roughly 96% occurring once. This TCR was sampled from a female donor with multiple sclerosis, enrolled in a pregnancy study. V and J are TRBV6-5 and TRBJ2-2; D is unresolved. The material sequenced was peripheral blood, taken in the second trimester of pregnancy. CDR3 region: CATTLNTGELFF. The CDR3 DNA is TGTGCCACCACTCTAAACACCGGGGAGCTGTTTTTT.